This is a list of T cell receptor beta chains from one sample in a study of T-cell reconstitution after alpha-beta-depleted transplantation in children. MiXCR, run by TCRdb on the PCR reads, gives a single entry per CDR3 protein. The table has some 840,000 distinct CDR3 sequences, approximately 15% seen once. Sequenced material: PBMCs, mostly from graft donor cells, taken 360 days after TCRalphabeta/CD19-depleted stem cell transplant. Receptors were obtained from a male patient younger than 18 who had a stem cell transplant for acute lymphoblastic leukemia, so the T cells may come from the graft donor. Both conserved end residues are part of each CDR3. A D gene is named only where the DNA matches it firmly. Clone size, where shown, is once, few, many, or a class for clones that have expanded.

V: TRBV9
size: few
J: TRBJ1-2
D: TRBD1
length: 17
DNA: TGTGCCAGCAGCATCCGGGGGGACAGCCTACTTAACTATGGCTACACCTTC
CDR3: CASSIRGDSLLNYGYTF

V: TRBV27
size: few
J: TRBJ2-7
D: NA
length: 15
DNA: TGTGCCAGCAGTCCTGCGGGACCTTTCTCCTACGAGCAGTACTTC
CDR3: CASSPAGPFSYEQYF

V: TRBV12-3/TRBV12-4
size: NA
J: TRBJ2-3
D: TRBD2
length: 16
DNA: TGTGCCAGCAGTTTCACCCTAGCGGGGGTCACAGATACGCAGTATTTT
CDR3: CASSFTLAGVTDTQYF

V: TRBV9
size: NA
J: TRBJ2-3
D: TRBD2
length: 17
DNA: TGTGCCAGCAGCGTAATCCCGAGCGGGAGGGCGAGAGATACGCAGTATTTT
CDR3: CASSVIPSGRARDTQYF

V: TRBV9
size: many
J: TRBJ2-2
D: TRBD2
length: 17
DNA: TGTGCCAGCACCTTCGCCAGCGGGAACCCGAACACCGGGGAGCTGTTTTTT
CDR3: CASTFASGNPNTGELFF

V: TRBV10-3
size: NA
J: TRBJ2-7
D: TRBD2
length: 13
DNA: TGTGCCACCCTCGGGGCGGGAGGCTACGAGCAGTACTTC
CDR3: CATLGAGGYEQYF

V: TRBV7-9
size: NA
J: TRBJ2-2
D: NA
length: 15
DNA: TGTGCCAGCATCTCCGGGACAATGAACACCGGGGAGCTGTTTTTT
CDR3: CASISGTMNTGELFF

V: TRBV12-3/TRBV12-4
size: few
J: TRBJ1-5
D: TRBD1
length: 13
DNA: TGTGCCAGCAACTTCGACAGGGCTTGGCCCCAGCATTTT
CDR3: CASNFDRAWPQHF

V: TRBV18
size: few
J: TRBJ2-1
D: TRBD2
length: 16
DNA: TGTGCCAGCTCACCAAGCCTAGCGGGAGGGGTTTATGAGCAGTTCTTC
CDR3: CASSPSLAGGVYEQFF

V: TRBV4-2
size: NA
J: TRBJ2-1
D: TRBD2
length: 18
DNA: TGTGCCAGCAGCCACCCCCAAACCGGCCTAGCGGCTTACAATGAGCAGTTCTTC
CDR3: CASSHPQTGLAAYNEQFF

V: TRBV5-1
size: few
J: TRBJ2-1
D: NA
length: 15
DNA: TGCGCCAGCAGCTTGGACGGGGTGTCTGTAGCAAGTCAGTTCTTC
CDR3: CASSLDGVSVASQFF

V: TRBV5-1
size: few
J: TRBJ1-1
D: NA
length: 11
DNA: TGCGCCAGCCTCGCGGGGGCTGAAGCTTTCTTT
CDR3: CASLAGAEAFF

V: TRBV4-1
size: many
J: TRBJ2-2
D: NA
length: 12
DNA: TGCGCCAGCAGCACAGGGATTCGGGAGCTGTTTTTT
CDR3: CASSTGIRELFF

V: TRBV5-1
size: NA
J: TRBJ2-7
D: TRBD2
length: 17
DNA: TGCGCCAGCAGCTCCGGAGGACTAGCGGGAGGGCTTTTGGAGCAGTACTTC
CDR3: CASSSGGLAGGLLEQYF

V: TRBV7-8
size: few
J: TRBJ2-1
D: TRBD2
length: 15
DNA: TGTGCCAGCAACCATCAGCGGGAACCCCACAATGAGCAGTTCTTC
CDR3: CASNHQREPHNEQFF

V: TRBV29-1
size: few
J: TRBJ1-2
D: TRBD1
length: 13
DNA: TGCAGCACCGCGTTACAGGGGAACTATGGCTACACCTTC
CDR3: CSTALQGNYGYTF

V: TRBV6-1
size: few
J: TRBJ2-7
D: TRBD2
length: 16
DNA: TGTGCCAGTTCGGACCGGACTAGCGGGAGCTCCTACGAGCAGTACTTC
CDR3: CASSDRTSGSSYEQYF

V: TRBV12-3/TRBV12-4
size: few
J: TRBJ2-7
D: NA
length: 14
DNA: TGTGCCAGCAGTTTTTCTGGGGAACGGGGCGAGCAGTACTTC
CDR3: CASSFSGERGEQYF

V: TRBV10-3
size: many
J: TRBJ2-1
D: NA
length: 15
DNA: TGTGCCACCGCGTTGGGCTTGAGCTCCTACAATGAGCAGTTCTTC
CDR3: CATALGLSSYNEQFF

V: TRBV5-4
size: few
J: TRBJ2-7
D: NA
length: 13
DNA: TGTGCCAGCAGCCCCGCGAGTGCCTACGAGCAGTACTTC
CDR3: CASSPASAYEQYF

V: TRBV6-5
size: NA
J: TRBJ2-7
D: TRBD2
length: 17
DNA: TGTGCCAGCAGTTACACCCTCTCCGGACTAGCGGTCTACGAGCAGTACTTC
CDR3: CASSYTLSGLAVYEQYF

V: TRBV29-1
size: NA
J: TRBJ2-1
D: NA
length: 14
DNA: TGCAGCGTAACCGGGACTTCGCCATACAATGAGCAGTTCTTC
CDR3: CSVTGTSPYNEQFF

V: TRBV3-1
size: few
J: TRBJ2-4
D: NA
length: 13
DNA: TGTGCCAGCAGCCAAGATTGGGCCAACATTCAGTACTTC
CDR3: CASSQDWANIQYF

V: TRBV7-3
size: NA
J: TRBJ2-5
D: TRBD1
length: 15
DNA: TGTGCCAGCAGCTTAAGGGTCGACAGGGTGGAGACCCAGTACTTC
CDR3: CASSLRVDRVETQYF

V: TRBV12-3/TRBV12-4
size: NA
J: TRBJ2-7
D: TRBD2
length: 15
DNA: TGTGCCAGCACCTCTCGGGGGACTAGCAGCTACGAGCAGTACTTC
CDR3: CASTSRGTSSYEQYF

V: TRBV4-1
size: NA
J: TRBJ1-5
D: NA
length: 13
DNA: TGCGCCAGCAGCCAGGTAGACAATCAGCCCCAGCATTTT
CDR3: CASSQVDNQPQHF

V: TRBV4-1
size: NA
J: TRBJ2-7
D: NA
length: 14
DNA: TGCGCCAGCAGCCAAGATGTACCAGGGCGCGAGCAGTACTTC
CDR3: CASSQDVPGREQYF

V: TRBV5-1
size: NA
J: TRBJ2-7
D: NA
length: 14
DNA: TGCGCCAGCAGCGTCGGGGAGCTGGGCTACGAGCAGTACTTC
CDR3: CASSVGELGYEQYF

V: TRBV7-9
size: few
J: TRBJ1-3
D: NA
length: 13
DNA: TGTGCCTTAACTCGGGAGGCTGGAAACACCATATATTTT
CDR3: CALTREAGNTIYF

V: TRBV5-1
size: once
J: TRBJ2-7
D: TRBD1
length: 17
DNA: TGCGCCAGCAGCTTTACCGCCGGGACAGGGAAGCCCTACGAGCAGTACTTC
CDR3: CASSFTAGTGKPYEQYF

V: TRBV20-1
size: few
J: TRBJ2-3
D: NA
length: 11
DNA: TGCAGTGCTGTCCAGGGCGTTTCGCAGTATTTT
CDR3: CSAVQGVSQYF

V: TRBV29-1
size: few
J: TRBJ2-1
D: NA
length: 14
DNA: TGCAGCGTTGAGGACTGGAGCTCCTACAATGAGCAGTTCTTC
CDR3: CSVEDWSSYNEQFF